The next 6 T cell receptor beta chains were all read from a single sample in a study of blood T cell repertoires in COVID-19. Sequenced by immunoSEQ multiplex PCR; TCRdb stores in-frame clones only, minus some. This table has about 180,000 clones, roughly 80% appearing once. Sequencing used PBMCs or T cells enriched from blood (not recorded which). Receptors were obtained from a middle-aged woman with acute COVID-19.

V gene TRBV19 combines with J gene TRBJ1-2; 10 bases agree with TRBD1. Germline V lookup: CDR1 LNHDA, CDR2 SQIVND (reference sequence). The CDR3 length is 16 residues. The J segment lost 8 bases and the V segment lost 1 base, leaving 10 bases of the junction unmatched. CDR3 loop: CASSIGQGATRAGYTF. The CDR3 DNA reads TGTGCCAGTAGTATAGGACAGGGGGCCACCAGAGCCGGCTACACCTTC.

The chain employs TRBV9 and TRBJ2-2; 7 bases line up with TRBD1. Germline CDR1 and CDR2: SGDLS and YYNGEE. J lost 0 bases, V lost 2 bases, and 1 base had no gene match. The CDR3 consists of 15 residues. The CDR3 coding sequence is TGTGCCAGCAGCGTCGGGACAGCGAACACCGGGGAGCTGTTTTTT. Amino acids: CASSVGTANTGELFF.

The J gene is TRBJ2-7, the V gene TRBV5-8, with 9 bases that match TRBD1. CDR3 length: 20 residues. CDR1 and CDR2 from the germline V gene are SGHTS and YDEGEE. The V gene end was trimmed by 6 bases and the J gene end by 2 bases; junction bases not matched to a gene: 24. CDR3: CASISPSDRGEWKVAYEQYF. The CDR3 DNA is TGTGCCAGCATTAGTCCCTCGGACAGGGGCGAGTGGAAGGTAGCCTACGAGCAGTACTTC. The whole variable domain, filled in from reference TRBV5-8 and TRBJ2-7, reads EAGVTQSPTHLIKTRGQQATLRCSPISGHTSVYWYQQALGLGLQFLLWYDEGEERNRGNFPPRFSGRQFPNYSSELNVNALELEDSALYLCASISPSDRGEWKVAYEQYFGPGTRLTVT.

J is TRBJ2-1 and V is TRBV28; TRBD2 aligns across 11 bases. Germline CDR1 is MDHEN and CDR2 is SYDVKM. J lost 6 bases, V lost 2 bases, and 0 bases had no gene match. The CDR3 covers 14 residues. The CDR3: CASSLTSGSNEQFF. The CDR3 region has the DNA TGTGCCAGCAGTTTAACTAGCGGGAGCAATGAGCAGTTCTTC.

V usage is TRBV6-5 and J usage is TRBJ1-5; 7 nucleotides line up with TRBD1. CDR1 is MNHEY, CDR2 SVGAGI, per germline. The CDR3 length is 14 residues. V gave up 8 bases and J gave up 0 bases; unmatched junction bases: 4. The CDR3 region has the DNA TGTGCCAGCTCGACAGGGTATAGCAATCAGCCCCAGCATTTT. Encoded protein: CASSTGYSNQPQHF.

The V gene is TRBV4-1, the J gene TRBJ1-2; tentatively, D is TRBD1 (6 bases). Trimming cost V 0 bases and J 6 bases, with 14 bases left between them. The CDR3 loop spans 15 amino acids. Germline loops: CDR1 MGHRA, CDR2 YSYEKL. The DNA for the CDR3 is TGCGCCAGCAGCCAAGATGCGACAGGACTCAATGGCTACACCTTC. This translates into CASSQDATGLNGYTF.